The rows below give T cell receptor beta chains drawn from one sample of a study of OX40 agonist ivuxolimab in advanced cancers. Measured with immunoSEQ multiplex PCR; TCRdb has only the in-frame clones, and not every one. The sample gives about 55,000 clones, approximately 80% of which show up once; around 4.5% is in the top ten. This specimen was CD4+ or CD8+ T cells sorted from blood, taken in a trial of the OX40 agonist ivuxolimab. The receptors here all came from an adult with an advanced solid tumor such as melanoma, head and neck, liver or kidney cancer. Both conserved end residues are part of each CDR3. A clone size is listed for some rows: how often the clone was seen (once, few, many), or a class if it is expanded.

>.|TRBV6-5|TRBJ1-2
CASSDQPEADGYTF
>.|TRBV30|TRBJ1-2
CAWSVLGRGRSGYTF
>.|TRBV7-2|TRBJ2-3
CASSLYGGGRTDTQYF
>.|TRBV5-1|TRBJ2-7
CASSLARVGEQYF
>.|TRBV7-2|TRBJ2-2
CASSLVLAGTGELFF
>.|TRBV6-1|TRBJ2-5
CASSEGASGGVETQYF
>.|TRBV30|TRBJ2-2
CAWGSTYTGELFF
>.|TRBV11-3|TRBJ2-3
CASSLRQGMSTDTQYF
>.|TRBV10-3|TRBJ2-5
CAISERLAGEETQYF
>.|TRBV6-5|TRBJ2-2
CASIGGQGVSGELFF
>.|TRBV6-5|TRBJ1-4
CASMSTGRVEKLFF
>.|TRBV5-1|TRBJ2-5
CASSLTPNRETQYF
>few|TRBV14|TRBJ2-2
CASSPLFRFRNVEPSNTGELFF
>.|TRBV7-2|TRBJ1-3
CASSPVGTSGNTIYF
>.|TRBV2|TRBJ2-2
CASRLSGTNTGELFF
>once|TRBV7-9|TRBJ2-3
CASSGRRGGTDTQYF
>.|TRBV30|TRBJ1-5
CAWSGGTGGNQPQHF
>.|TRBV27|TRBJ2-5
CASSRQLQETQYF
>.|TRBV4-3|TRBJ2-2
CASSQGNTGELFF
>.|TRBV7-9|TRBJ2-1
CASSPHVRTGGTYNEQFF
>.|TRBV7-9|TRBJ2-2
CAAQRVAGELFF
>.|TRBV4-1|TRBJ1-1
CASSHDIRQGEAFF
>.|TRBV25-1|TRBJ2-7
CASSDVRGQIYEQYF
>.|TRBV27|TRBJ1-6
CASSLSRQVLRPLHF
>.|TRBV11-2|TRBJ2-7
CASSLDWAQGPQYF
>.|TRBV4-3|TRBJ1-3
CASSQEYRASGNTIYF
>.|TRBV7-2|TRBJ1-6
CASSLEAVSPLHF
>.|TRBV7-2|TRBJ2-2
CATMFPGTYASGELFF
>once|TRBV27|TRBJ1-1
CASSFRQSAEAFF
>few|TRBV7-9|TRBJ2-1
CASTSGGYSSYNEQFF
>.|TRBV5-1|TRBJ1-6
CASSSSRDRVSPLHF
>.|TRBV6-1|TRBJ2-4
CASSEGQGAAKNIQYF
>.|TRBV6-6|TRBJ2-6
CASRTETSGANVLTF
>.|TRBV25-1|TRBJ1-3
CASSELTGGSSGNTIYF
>.|TRBV6-5|.
CASSAGVNSYEQYF
>.|TRBV10-3|TRBJ1-5
CAISGGLNQPQHF
>once|TRBV6-1|TRBJ1-5
CASVEGSTSNQPQHF
>.|TRBV6-5|TRBJ1-5
CASSPSIHQPQHF
>.|TRBV29-1|TRBJ2-1
CSVEEGREQFF
>.|TRBV6-5|TRBJ1-6
CASLDRALYNSPLHF
>.|TRBV2|TRBJ1-5
CASSEGGTGRGNQPQHF
>.|TRBV5-1|TRBJ1-1
CASSLASTQVGTEAFF
>.|TRBV28|TRBJ2-3
CASSLQVSSTDTQYF
>once|TRBV5-1|TRBJ2-7
CASSHEAGQSYEQYF
>.|TRBV18|TRBJ2-2
CASSPRLADTGELFF
>.|TRBV28|TRBJ1-2
CASMGSLQLYGYTF
>.|TRBV7-2|TRBJ2-3
CASSPRTGTQYF
>few|TRBV5-1|TRBJ1-1
CASSFALTGGTEAFF
>.|TRBV29-1|TRBJ2-5
CSVEDLGRGGETQYF
>.|TRBV5-8|TRBJ1-6
CASTSFGQTYSPLHF